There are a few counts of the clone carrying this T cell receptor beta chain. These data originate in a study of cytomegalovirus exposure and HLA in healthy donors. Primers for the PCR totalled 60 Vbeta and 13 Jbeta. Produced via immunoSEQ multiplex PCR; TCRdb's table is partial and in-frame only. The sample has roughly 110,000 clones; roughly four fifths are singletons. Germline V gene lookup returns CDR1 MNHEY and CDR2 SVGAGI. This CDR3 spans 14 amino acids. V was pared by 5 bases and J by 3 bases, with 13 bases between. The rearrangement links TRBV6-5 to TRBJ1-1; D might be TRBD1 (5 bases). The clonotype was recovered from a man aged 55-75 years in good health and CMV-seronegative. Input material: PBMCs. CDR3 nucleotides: TGTGCCAGCAGTGATTGGGGGGATGACACTGAAGCTTTCTTT. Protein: CASSDWGDDTEAFF.